The sequence of this T cell receptor (beta chain) was determined in a study of blood T cell repertoires in COVID-19. As for the study in general: T cells, B-cell-depleted T cells, or PBMCs supplied cDNA or gDNA.

Germline V CDR1 and CDR2: SQVTM, ANQGSEA. V gave up 4 bases and J gave up 9 bases; unmatched junction bases: 1. This CDR3 has 11 residues. Data came from immunoSEQ multiplex PCR; TCRdb stores just in-frame clones and leaves some out. The sample carries hundreds of thousands of clones, approximately 90% recorded once. What was sequenced was PBMCs or T cells enriched from blood (not recorded which). The TCR originated in a man younger than 40 who had recovered from COVID-19. J is TRBJ1-1 and V is TRBV29-1; 11 nucleotides align to TRBD1. The CDR3 DNA reads TGCAGCGTTGGGGACAGGGGGAAAGCTTTCTTT. Protein: CSVGDRGKAFF.